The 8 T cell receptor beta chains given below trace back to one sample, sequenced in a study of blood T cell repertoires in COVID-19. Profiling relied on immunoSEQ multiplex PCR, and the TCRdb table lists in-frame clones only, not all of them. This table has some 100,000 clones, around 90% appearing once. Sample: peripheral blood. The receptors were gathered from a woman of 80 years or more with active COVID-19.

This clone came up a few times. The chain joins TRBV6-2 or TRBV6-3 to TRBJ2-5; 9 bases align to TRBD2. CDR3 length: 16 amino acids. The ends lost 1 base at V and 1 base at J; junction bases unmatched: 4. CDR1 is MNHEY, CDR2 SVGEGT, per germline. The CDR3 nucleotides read TGTGCCAGCAGTTACTACAGACTAGCGGTCCAAGAGACCCAGTACTTC. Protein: CASSYYRLAVQETQYF.

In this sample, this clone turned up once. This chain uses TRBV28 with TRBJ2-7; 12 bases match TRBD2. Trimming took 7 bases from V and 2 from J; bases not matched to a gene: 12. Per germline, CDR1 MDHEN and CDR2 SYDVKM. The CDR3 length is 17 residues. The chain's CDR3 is CASIGTSGSAPTYEQYF. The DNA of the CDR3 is TGTGCCAGCATCGGGACTAGCGGGTCGGCTCCCACCTACGAGCAGTACTTC. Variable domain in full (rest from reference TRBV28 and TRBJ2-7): DVKVTQSSRYLVKRTGEKVFLECVQDMDHENMFWYRQDPGLGLRLIYFSYDVKMKEKGDIPEGYSVSREKKERFSLILESASTNQTSMYLCASIGTSGSAPTYEQYFGPGTRLTVT.

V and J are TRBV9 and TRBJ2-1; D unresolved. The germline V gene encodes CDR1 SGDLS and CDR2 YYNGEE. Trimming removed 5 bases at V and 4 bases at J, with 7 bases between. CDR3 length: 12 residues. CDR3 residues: CASSPDYNEQFF. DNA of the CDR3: TGTGCCAGCAGTCCAGATTACAATGAGCAGTTCTTC.

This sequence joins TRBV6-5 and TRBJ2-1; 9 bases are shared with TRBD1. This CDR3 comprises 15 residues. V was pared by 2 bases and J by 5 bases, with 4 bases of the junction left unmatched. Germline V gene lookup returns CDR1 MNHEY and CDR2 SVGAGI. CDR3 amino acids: CASSYDGTGNNEQFF. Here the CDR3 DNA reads TGTGCCAGCAGTTACGACGGGACAGGGAACAATGAGCAGTTCTTC.

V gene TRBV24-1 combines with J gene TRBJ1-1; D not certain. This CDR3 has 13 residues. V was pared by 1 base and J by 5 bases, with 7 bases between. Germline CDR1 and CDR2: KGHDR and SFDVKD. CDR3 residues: CATSDFLGTEAFF. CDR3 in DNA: TGTGCCACCAGTGATTTCCTAGGTACTGAAGCTTTCTTT.

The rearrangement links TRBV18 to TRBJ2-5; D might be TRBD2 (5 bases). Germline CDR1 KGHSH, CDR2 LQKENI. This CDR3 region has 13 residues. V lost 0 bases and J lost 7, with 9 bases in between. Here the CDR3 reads CASSPPLSGTQYF. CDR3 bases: TGTGCCAGCTCACCACCGCTAAGCGGGACCCAGTACTTC.

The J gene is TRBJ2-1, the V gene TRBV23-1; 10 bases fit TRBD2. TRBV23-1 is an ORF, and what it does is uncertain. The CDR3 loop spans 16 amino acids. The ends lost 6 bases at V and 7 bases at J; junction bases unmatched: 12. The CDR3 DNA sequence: TGCGCCAGCAGATACCTAGCGGGAGATTCACCGAATGAGCAGTTCTTC. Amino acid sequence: CASRYLAGDSPNEQFF.

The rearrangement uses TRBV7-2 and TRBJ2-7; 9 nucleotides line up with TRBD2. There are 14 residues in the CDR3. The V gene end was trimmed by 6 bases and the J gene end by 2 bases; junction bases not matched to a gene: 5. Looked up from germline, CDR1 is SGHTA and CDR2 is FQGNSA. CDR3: CASRVSSGTYEQYF. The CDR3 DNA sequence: TGTGCCAGCAGAGTCTCTAGCGGGACCTACGAGCAGTACTTC.